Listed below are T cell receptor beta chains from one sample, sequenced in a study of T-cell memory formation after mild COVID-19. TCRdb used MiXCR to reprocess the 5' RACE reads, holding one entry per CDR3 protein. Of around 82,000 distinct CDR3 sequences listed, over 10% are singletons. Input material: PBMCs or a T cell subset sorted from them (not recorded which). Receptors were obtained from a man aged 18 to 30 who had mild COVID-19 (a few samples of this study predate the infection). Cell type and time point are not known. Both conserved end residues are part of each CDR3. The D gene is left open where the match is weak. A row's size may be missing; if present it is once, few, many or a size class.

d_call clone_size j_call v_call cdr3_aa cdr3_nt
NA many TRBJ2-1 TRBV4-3 CASTPTAGSSYNEQFF TGCGCCAGCACCCCCACGGCGGGTAGCTCCTACAATGAGCAGTTCTTC
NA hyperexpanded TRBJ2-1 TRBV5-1 CASSLDEPTDNEQFF TGCGCCAGCAGCTTGGACGAGCCTACCGACAATGAGCAGTTCTTC
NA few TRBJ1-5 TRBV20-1 CSAEDESNQPQHF TGCAGTGCGGAAGACGAGAGCAATCAGCCCCAGCATTTT
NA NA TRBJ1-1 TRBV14 CASSHHIEAFF TGTGCCAGCAGCCACCACATTGAAGCTTTCTTT
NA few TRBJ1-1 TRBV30 CAWRVRWNTEAFF TGTGCCTGGAGGGTCCGCTGGAACACTGAAGCTTTCTTT
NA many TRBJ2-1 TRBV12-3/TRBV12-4 CASSYGGNNEQFF TGTGCCAGCAGTTACGGGGGTAACAATGAGCAGTTCTTC
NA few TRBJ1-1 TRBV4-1 CASSQRGEAFF TGCGCCAGCAGCCAGAGGGGTGAAGCTTTCTTT
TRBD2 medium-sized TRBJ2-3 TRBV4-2 CASSQDRAGGTDTQYF TGTGCCAGCAGCCAAGATCGAGCGGGGGGCACAGATACGCAGTATTTT
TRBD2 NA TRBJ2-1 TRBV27 CASSFIPAGVTDNEQFF TGTGCCAGCAGTTTTATTCCAGCGGGGGTTACCGACAATGAGCAGTTCTTC
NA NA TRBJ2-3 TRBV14 CASSQDGGMTDTQYF TGTGCCAGCAGCCAAGACGGGGGTATGACAGATACGCAGTATTTT
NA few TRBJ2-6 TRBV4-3 CASSQGNSPSGANVLTF TGCGCCAGCAGCCAAGGCAACAGTCCCTCTGGGGCCAACGTCCTGACTTTC
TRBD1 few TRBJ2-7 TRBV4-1 CASSQAGQGQYF TGCGCCAGCAGCCAAGCGGGACAGGGGCAGTACTTC
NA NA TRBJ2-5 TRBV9 CASSASRGEETQYF TGTGCCAGCAGCGCGTCGAGGGGCGAAGAGACCCAGTACTTC
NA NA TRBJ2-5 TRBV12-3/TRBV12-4 CASRGNQETQYF TGTGCCAGCCGGGGGAATCAAGAGACCCAGTACTTC
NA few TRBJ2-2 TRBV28 CASSLLNTGELFF TGTGCCAGCAGTTTACTTAACACCGGGGAGCTGTTTTTT
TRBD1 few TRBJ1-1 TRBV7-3 CASSTDRGNTEAFF TGTGCCAGCAGCACGGACAGGGGGAACACTGAAGCTTTCTTT
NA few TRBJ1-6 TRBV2 CASSEALLKPGSPLHF TGTGCCAGCAGTGAAGCGCTTCTGAAACCGGGGTCACCCCTCCACTTT
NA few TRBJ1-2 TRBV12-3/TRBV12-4 CASSLGHYGYTF TGTGCCAGCAGTCTGGGGCACTATGGCTACACCTTC
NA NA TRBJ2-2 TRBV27 CASSLTPTGGITGELFF TGTGCCAGCAGTTTAACCCCTACGGGGGGCATCACCGGGGAGCTGTTTTTT
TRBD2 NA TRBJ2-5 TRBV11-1 CASRPRGGRETQYF TGTGCCAGCAGGCCCCGGGGGGGCCGGGAGACCCAGTACTTC
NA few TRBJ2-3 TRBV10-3 CAISGKAGTDTQYF TGTGCCATCAGTGGCAAGGCGGGCACAGATACGCAGTATTTT
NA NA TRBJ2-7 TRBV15 CATSPTGGEDEQYF TGTGCCACCAGTCCTACAGGTGGGGAGGACGAGCAGTACTTC
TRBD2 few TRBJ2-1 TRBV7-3 CASSQIRTSGYNEQFF TGTGCCAGCAGCCAAATCCGGACTAGCGGGTACAATGAGCAGTTCTTC
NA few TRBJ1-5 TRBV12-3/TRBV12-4 CASSWGQPDRAQHF TGTGCCAGCAGTTGGGGACAACCGGATCGGGCCCAGCATTTT
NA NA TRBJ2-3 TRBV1 CTSSPPSGFTDTQYF TGCACCAGCAGCCCGCCGTCTGGGTTCACAGATACGCAGTATTTT
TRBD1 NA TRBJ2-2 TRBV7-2 CASTQEDRVIGGTGELFF TGTGCCAGCACCCAAGAGGACAGGGTCATAGGGGGCACCGGGGAGCTGTTTTTT
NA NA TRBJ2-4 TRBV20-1 CSARLENIQYF TGCAGTGCTAGATTAGAAAACATTCAGTACTTC
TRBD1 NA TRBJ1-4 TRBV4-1 CASSQVLGTGDEKLFF TGCGCCAGCAGCCAAGTGCTCGGGACAGGGGATGAAAAACTGTTTTTT
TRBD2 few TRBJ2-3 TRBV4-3 CASSQDMSGGLNTQYF TGCGCCAGCAGCCAAGATATGAGCGGGGGTTTGAATACGCAGTATTTT
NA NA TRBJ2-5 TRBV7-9 CASSLALSETQYF TGTGCCAGCAGCTTAGCGCTATCGGAGACCCAGTACTTC
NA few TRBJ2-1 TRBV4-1 CASSQGGSNEQFF TGCGCCAGCAGCCAAGGGGGGTCCAATGAGCAGTTCTTC
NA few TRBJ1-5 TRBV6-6 CASSYPEGDGYSNQPQHF TGTGCCAGCAGTTACCCCGAGGGGGACGGTTATAGCAATCAGCCCCAGCATTTT
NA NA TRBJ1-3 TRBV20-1 CSASGTTGYWNTIYF TGCAGTGCTAGCGGGACAACTGGATACTGGAACACCATATATTTT
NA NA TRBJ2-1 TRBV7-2 CASSLGGAGEQFF TGTGCCAGCAGCTTAGGAGGGGCGGGTGAGCAGTTCTTC
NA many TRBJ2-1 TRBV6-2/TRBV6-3 CASSYSTEQFF TGTGCCAGCAGTTACTCCACTGAGCAGTTCTTC
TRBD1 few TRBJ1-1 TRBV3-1 CASSLSGTGWPNTEAFF TGTGCCAGCAGCCTTTCGGGGACAGGGTGGCCGAACACTGAAGCTTTCTTT
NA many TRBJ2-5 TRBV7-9 CASSNQETQYF TGTGCCAGCAGCAACCAAGAGACCCAGTACTTC
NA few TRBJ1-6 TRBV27 CASSSWQEPNSPLHF TGTGCCAGCAGTTCATGGCAGGAGCCTAATTCACCCCTCCACTTT
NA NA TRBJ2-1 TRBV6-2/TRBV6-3 CASGRGGRDEQFF TGTGCCAGCGGAAGAGGGGGACGCGATGAGCAGTTCTTC
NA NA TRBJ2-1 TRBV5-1 CASSLVYGGYAEQFF TGCGCCAGCAGCTTGGTATATGGGGGATACGCTGAGCAGTTCTTC
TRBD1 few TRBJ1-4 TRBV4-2 CASSRPQGAREEKLFF TGTGCCAGCAGCCGACCACAGGGGGCCCGAGAGGAAAAACTGTTTTTT
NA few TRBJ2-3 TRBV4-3 CASSQDTAAPAATDTQYF TGCGCCAGCAGCCAAGACACAGCCGCTCCGGCCGCGACAGATACGCAGTATTTT
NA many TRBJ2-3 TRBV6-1 CASSLGGASTDTQYF TGTGCCAGCAGTTTAGGGGGGGCTAGCACAGATACGCAGTATTTT
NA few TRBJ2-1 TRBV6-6 CASSYSGLSSYNEQFF TGTGCCAGCAGTTACTCGGGACTTAGCTCCTACAATGAGCAGTTCTTC
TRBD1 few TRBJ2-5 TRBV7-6 CASSPTGTGPYQETQYF TGTGCCAGCAGCCCAACGGGGACAGGGCCCTACCAAGAGACCCAGTACTTC
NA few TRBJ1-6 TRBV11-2 CASSPNPGDYNSPLHF TGTGCCAGCAGCCCTAACCCAGGAGATTATAATTCACCCCTCCACTTT
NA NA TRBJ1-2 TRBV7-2 CASSLDLRFYGYTF TGTGCCAGCAGCTTAGATCTTAGATTTTATGGCTACACCTTC
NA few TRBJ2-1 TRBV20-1 CSAEDGSSYNEQFF TGCAGTGCGGAAGACGGGAGCTCCTACAATGAGCAGTTCTTC
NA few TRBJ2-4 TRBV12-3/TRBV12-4 CASSLGGNIAKNIQYF TGTGCCAGCAGTTTAGGGGGCAATATAGCCAAAAACATTCAGTACTTC
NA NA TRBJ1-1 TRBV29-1 CSVVGGLGTEAFF TGCAGCGTTGTCGGGGGATTGGGCACTGAAGCTTTCTTT
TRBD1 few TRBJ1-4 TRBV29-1 CSGRTGGSEKLFF TGCAGCGGTCGGACAGGCGGCAGTGAAAAACTGTTTTTT
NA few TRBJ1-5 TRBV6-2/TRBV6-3 CASSPGAGQPQHF TGTGCCAGCAGCCCCGGGGCAGGGCAGCCCCAGCATTTT
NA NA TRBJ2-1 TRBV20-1 CSAGDYNEQFF TGCAGTGCAGGGGACTACAATGAGCAGTTCTTC
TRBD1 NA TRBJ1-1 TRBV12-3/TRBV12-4 CASNRDRLQDTEAFF TGTGCCAGCAACAGGGACAGGCTCCAAGACACTGAAGCTTTCTTT
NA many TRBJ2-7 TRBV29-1 CSANSGTNEQYF TGCAGCGCTAACTCAGGTACCAACGAGCAGTACTTC
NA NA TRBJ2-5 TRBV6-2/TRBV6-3 CASSPASAYETQYF TGTGCCAGCAGTCCGGCCAGTGCGTATGAGACCCAGTACTTC
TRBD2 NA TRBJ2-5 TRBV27 CASSLLTSGGAEETQYF TGTGCCAGCAGCTTACTGACTAGCGGGGGGGCCGAGGAGACCCAGTACTTC
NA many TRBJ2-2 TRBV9 CASSLKKRGVDTGELFF TGTGCCAGCAGCTTAAAGAAAAGGGGGGTAGACACCGGGGAGCTGTTTTTT